This entry features one T cell receptor beta chain sequence. Antigen specificity is unknown. This sample is part of a study of T cell responses to AZD1222 COVID-19 vaccine. Study-level findings and limits: Seropositive AZD1222 recipients at baseline numbered only 6 or 7. Repertoire collection took place solely once the T cell response had peaked. Per reports, nearly half of all spike-specific TCRs target regions that are unmutated in variants. Most donors were white British, females outnumbered males, and clonal diversity was possibly underestimated.

Measured with immunoSEQ multiplex PCR; TCRdb has only the in-frame clones, and not every one. Here the sample spans around 84,000 clones, around 91% being singletons. This CDR3 contains 13 residues. V gave up 5 bases and J gave up 6 bases; unmatched junction bases: 5. The V gene's germline CDR1 is MRHNA and CDR2 SNTAGT. The sequencing here drew on peripheral blood, taken on day 0 of AZD1222 vaccination. The source of this sequence is an adult in good health. This chain joins TRBV6-4 and TRBJ1-2; 8 bases fit TRBD1. As DNA, the CDR3 is TGTGCCAGCAGTACGACAGGGGCGGATGGCTACACCTTC. Encoded protein: CASSTTGADGYTF.